The rows below give T cell receptor beta chains drawn from one sample of a study of T-cell memory formation after mild COVID-19. TCRdb re-called the 5' RACE reads through MiXCR, storing one row per CDR3 protein. Among 150,000 or so distinct CDR3 sequences listed, approximately 26% were seen once. The sample comprised PBMCs or a T cell subset sorted from them (not recorded which). The receptors shown here come from an adult woman who had mild COVID-19 (a few samples of this study predate the infection). Cell type and time point are not known. Both conserved end residues are part of each CDR3. Each record gives: D gene, CDR3 length, clone size, J gene, V gene, CDR3 protein, CDR3 DNA. D genes are given only for firm matches. Clone size is given for some rows only: seen once, a few or many times, or a class if the clone is expanded.

>.|13|few|TRBJ2-7|TRBV7-8
CASSLGTAGEQYF
TGTGCCAGCAGCTTAGGTACAGCTGGCGAGCAGTACTTC
>TRBD1|15|.|TRBJ1-2|TRBV12-3/TRBV12-4
CASSGTRTGVNGYTF
TGTGCCAGCAGTGGAACAAGGACAGGGGTCAATGGCTACACCTTC
>.|14|.|TRBJ2-7|TRBV13
CASSNNRDTYEQYF
TGTGCCAGCAGCAATAACCGGGACACCTACGAGCAGTACTTC
>.|14|.|TRBJ1-2|TRBV12-3/TRBV12-4
CASSPRDVGYGYTF
TGTGCCAGCAGTCCCCGGGACGTGGGCTATGGCTACACCTTC
>.|15|few|TRBJ2-3|TRBV12-3/TRBV12-4
CASSRGGKSTDTQYF
TGTGCCAGCTCTCGAGGAGGAAAAAGCACAGATACGCAGTATTTT
>TRBD1|17|.|TRBJ2-1|TRBV20-1
CSADNGQGDLIHNEQFF
TGCAGTGCTGACAATGGACAGGGCGACCTGATACACAATGAGCAGTTCTTC
>.|17|.|TRBJ1-1|TRBV5-5
CASSLVVIEPVNTEAFF
TGTGCCAGCAGCTTGGTTGTAATAGAACCGGTCAACACTGAAGCTTTCTTT
>.|15|few|TRBJ1-5|TRBV20-1
CSARDPEVWVQPQHF
TGCAGTGCTAGAGATCCGGAGGTTTGGGTTCAGCCCCAGCATTTT
>TRBD2|16|.|TRBJ2-3|TRBV7-6
CASSFGTSTGTDTQYF
TGTGCCAGCAGCTTCGGGACTAGCACCGGCACAGATACGCAGTATTTT
>TRBD1|18|.|TRBJ2-6|TRBV10-3
CAISELWDSLSGANVLTF
TGTGCCATCAGTGAGTTGTGGGACAGCCTCTCTGGGGCCAACGTCCTGACTTTC
>.|13|many|TRBJ2-2|TRBV7-8
CASSLTNTGELFF
TGTGCCAGCAGCCTTACGAACACCGGGGAGCTGTTTTTT
>.|16|.|TRBJ2-7|TRBV6-5
CASSYSSAGATGEQYF
TGTGCCAGCAGTTACTCGAGTGCAGGGGCTACGGGGGAGCAGTACTTC
>TRBD2|15|.|TRBJ2-3|TRBV7-9
CASSPSGGATDTQYF
TGTGCCAGCAGCCCGAGCGGGGGGGCGACAGATACGCAGTATTTT
>TRBD1|15|.|TRBJ1-2|TRBV25-1
CASRDRQGANYGYTF
TGTGCCAGCAGGGATCGACAGGGCGCTAACTATGGCTACACCTTC
>TRBD1|19|.|TRBJ1-2|TRBV20-1
CSASRFPGPWTGPNYGYTF
TGCAGTGCTAGCAGATTCCCCGGACCTTGGACAGGGCCTAACTATGGCTACACCTTC